This T cell receptor (beta chain) stems from a study of T cell responses to AZD1222 COVID-19 vaccine. Study-wide results and limits: Baseline seropositivity characterized only a handful of AZD1222 recipients.

Trimming took 6 bases from V and 6 from J, leaving 18 bases between them. CDR1 and CDR2 (germline): MNHEY, SVGAGI. There are 15 residues in the CDR3. Produced via immunoSEQ multiplex PCR; TCRdb's table is partial and in-frame only. The sample yields just over 150,000 clones, 90% seen once. Concerning this clone itself: Antigen: not known.

The source material was peripheral blood, sampled on day 0 of AZD1222 vaccination. The sequence derives from an adult in good health. The rearrangement links TRBV6-5 to TRBJ2-1; the D call may be TRBD1 or TRBD2 (5 bases each). The CDR3, as DNA: TGTGCCAGCAGGGCCTTCGGGGACCTCTTCAATGAGCAGTTCTTC. Translation gives CASRAFGDLFNEQFF.